Reported below is one T cell receptor beta chain. This record belongs to a study of blood T cell repertoires in COVID-19. As for the study in general: The United States, Italy and Spain provided the acute and convalescent COVID-19 samples. T cells, B-cell-depleted T cells, or PBMCs supplied cDNA or gDNA.

The authors' processing: Counts of nucleated cells, estimated from reference gene primer amplification, were obtained. The data were produced by immunoSEQ multiplex PCR, yet TCRdb's version contains in-frame clones alone and is incomplete. The V and J calls and clone size come from that table; D and trimming were worked out from the DNA. This table has 150,000 to 200,000 clones, roughly nine tenths appearing once. Germline values: CDR1 MNHEY, CDR2 SVGAGI. The V and J ends lost 6 bases and 2 bases, in that order; junction bases with no gene match: 3. There are 14 residues in the CDR3. The J gene is TRBJ2-1, the V gene TRBV6-5, with 8 bases that match TRBD1. The clonotype was recovered from a man in his sixties or seventies with acute or convalescent COVID-19. The sample taken for sequencing was peripheral blood. The CDR3 nucleotides read TGTGCCAGCAGGGCAGGGGGCGCCTACAATGAGCAGTTCTTC. Translated, it gives CASRAGGAYNEQFF.